This record concerns one TCR beta chain sequence. Its specificity is not known. This sample is part of a study of T cells in localized non-small cell lung cancer. The table came from immunoSEQ multiplex PCR; TCRdb's copy has only in-frame clones and leaves some out. Of roughly 34,000 clones in the sample, about 81% are singletons; the top ten hold 35% to 40%. Whole-study results and caveats: Tumor trailed uninvolved adjacent lung in T cell clonality, which peaked there. Adjacent lung tissue had a median about 50 of the top 100 clones found in the tumor. Elevated blood T cell density was associated with longer overall survival.

Germline CDR1 and CDR2: SGHRS and YFSETQ. Trimming shortened V by 0 bases and J by 11 bases, and 12 bases separated the two germline ends. This CDR3 has 12 amino acids. This clonotype was sampled from an older male donor with stage II squamous cell lung carcinoma. The chain has TRBV5-1 and TRBJ2-7; D unclear. The source material was peripheral blood, sampled before any cancer treatment. CDR3 coding DNA: TGCGCCAGCAGCTTGGAATCTGGGTCTAAGTACTTC. This gives the protein CASSLESGSKYF.